Listed here are 23 T cell receptor beta chains from one sample, sequenced in a study of blood T cell repertoires in COVID-19. Profiling relied on immunoSEQ multiplex PCR, and the TCRdb table lists in-frame clones only, not all of them. The sample contains 130,000 or so clones, 80% to 90% of which appear only once. Specimen: peripheral blood. These receptors were obtained from a human donor in a cohort sampled during active COVID-19.

The CDR3: CASSDGGGEAYEQYF. The CDR3 DNA follows: TGTGCCAGCAGTGATGGCGGGGGTGAAGCCTACGAGCAGTACTTC. The chain carries TRBV2 and TRBJ2-7; TRBD2 matches 7 bases. Looked up from germline, CDR1 is SNHLY and CDR2 is FYNNEI. V shed 3 bases and J 2 bases; nucleotides not matched to a gene: 7. The CDR3 spans 15 residues.

The chain couples TRBV3-1 (or the pseudogene TRBV3-2) to TRBJ2-7; D uncertain. Looked up from germline, CDR1 is LGHDT and CDR2 is YNNKEL (reference sequence). The ends were cut back, 4 bases at V and 6 bases at J, with 13 bases in the middle. The CDR3 sequence is 13 residues long. This chain's CDR3 is CASSRVSSIEQYF. DNA for the CDR3: TGTGCCAGCAGCCGAGTCTCCTCTATCGAGCAGTACTTC.

The chain joins TRBV6-5 to TRBJ2-1; 8 positions agree with TRBD1. V shed 5 bases and J 8 bases; nucleotides not matched to a gene: 5. Germline loops: CDR1 MNHEY, CDR2 SVGAGI. The CDR3 runs to 13 residues. CDR3 amino acids: CASSLDRAYEQFF. The DNA for the CDR3 is TGTGCCAGCAGTCTGGACAGGGCTTATGAGCAGTTCTTC.

The rearrangement links TRBV7-6 to TRBJ2-6; a possible D gene is TRBD1 (6 bases). Germline loops: CDR1 SGHVS, CDR2 FNYEAQ. The length of the CDR3 is 19 residues. V lost 4 bases and J lost 0, with 19 bases in between. The CDR3 loop is CASSSLGVGHDSGANVLTF. DNA for the CDR3: TGTGCCAGCAGCTCCCTCGGGGTGGGACACGACTCTGGGGCCAACGTCCTGACTTTC.

The V call is TRBV30, the J call TRBJ1-1; 8 nucleotides align to TRBD1. The CDR3 is 17 amino acids. Trimming at V came to 0 bases and at J to 4 bases, leaving 13 bases not matched to a gene. CDR1 is GTSNPN and CDR2 is SVGIG in the germline V gene (reference sequence). For the CDR3, the DNA is TGTGCCTGGAGTGTACGGGACAGGCTAATACGGGGCACTGAAGCTTTCTTT. Protein product: CAWSVRDRLIRGTEAFF.

The CDR3 DNA follows: TGTGCCAGCAGACCTTTGGCGGGTCTTTCGGGATATGGCTACACCTTC. Protein sequence: CASRPLAGLSGYGYTF. The rearrangement uses TRBV5-4 and TRBJ1-2, with D hard to call. Germline CDR1 and CDR2: SGHNT and YYREEE (reference sequence). This CDR3 spans 16 amino acids. The ends were cut back, 5 bases at V and 5 bases at J, with 22 bases in the middle.

The chain links TRBV3-1 (or the pseudogene TRBV3-2) to TRBJ1-2; D might be TRBD1 (5 bases). Germline-derived CDR1 and CDR2 are LGHDT and YNNKEL (reference sequence). V lost 1 base and J 3 bases, leaving 15 bases between the germline ends. The CDR3 has 16 residues. CDR3 loop: CASSQGGQGLDYGYTF. In nucleotides, the CDR3 is TGTGCCAGCAGCCAAGGTGGTCAGGGCCTAGACTATGGCTACACCTTC.

V and J are TRBV7-9 and TRBJ2-3, with 8 bases matching TRBD2. Germline V lookup: CDR1 SEHNR, CDR2 FQNEAQ (reference sequence). J was trimmed by 0 bases and V by 3 bases; bases with no gene match: 2. This CDR3 is built from 15 residues. The CDR3, as DNA: TGTGCCAGCAGCTTTTTAGCGGGGAGCACAGATACGCAGTATTTT. This sequence encodes CASSFLAGSTDTQYF.

This chain joins TRBV29-1 and TRBJ2-2, with a weak D call TRBD2 (6 bases). The CDR3 length is 14 residues. Trimming took off 7 bases at V and 4 bases at J, with 16 bases between the two ends. Germline CDR1 is SQVTM and CDR2 is ANQGSEA. In DNA form, the CDR3 reads TGCAGCGCTCTGGAGGGGTCGGCCACCGGGGAGCTGTTTTTT. Translating it yields CSALEGSATGELFF.

About this clone: This sample includes further DNA sequences coding for the same CDR3. The chain uses TRBV5-5 and TRBJ1-1; weak D call: TRBD1 (6 bases). Germline V gives CDR1 SGHKS, CDR2 YYEKEE (reference sequence). The CDR3 runs to 13 residues. With 2 bases removed from V and 3 bases from J, the gap between germline ends came to 8 bases. The CDR3 is CASSLQGDTEAFF. DNA for the CDR3: TGTGCCAGCAGCTTACAGGGAGACACTGAAGCTTTCTTT.

This clone has only one observation. The V and J genes are TRBV2 and TRBJ1-5; 8 bases align to TRBD1. Germline V gives CDR1 SNHLY, CDR2 FYNNEI. V was pared by 10 bases and J by 2 bases, with 10 bases of the junction left unmatched. The CDR3 spans 15 residues. CDR3 bases: TGTGCCACCGGGGGTGAGGGACAGGGCAATCAGCCCCAGCATTTT. It encodes CATGGEGQGNQPQHF. Filled out from reference TRBV2 and TRBJ1-5, the complete variable domain reads EPEVTQTPSHQVTQMGQEVILRCVPISNHLYFYWYRQILGQKVEFLVSFYNNEISEKSEIFDDQFSVERPDGSNFTLKIRSTKLEDSAMYFCATGGEGQGNQPQHFGDGTRLSIL.

The chain employs TRBV6-5 and TRBJ2-5; 13 nucleotides agree with TRBD2. CDR3 size: 15 residues. Losses at the gene ends were 4 bases for V and 4 bases for J; bases not matched to a gene: 3. Germline assignment: CDR1 MNHEY and CDR2 SVGAGI. The CDR3 here is CASSFRLAGGETQYF. In DNA, the CDR3 is TGTGCCAGCAGTTTCCGACTAGCGGGGGGAGAGACCCAGTACTTC.

The CDR3 region has the DNA TGTGCCAGCAGGGCCTTTGGCTCCTACGAGCAGTACTTC. This sequence encodes CASRAFGSYEQYF. The chain recombines TRBV6-5 with TRBJ2-7; D gene uncertain. CDR1 is MNHEY and CDR2 is SVGAGI in the germline V gene. The CDR3 is 13 residues long. V was cut by 6 bases and J by 0 bases, with 9 bases left in between.

The V gene is TRBV5-1, the J gene TRBJ2-7; possible D gene TRBD1, 6 bases. Germline CDR1 reads SGHRS; CDR2 reads YFSETQ. V lost 4 bases to trimming and J lost 2 bases, with 13 bases between them. This CDR3 is 14 amino acids long. Here the CDR3 reads CASSRTGNAYEQYF. For the CDR3, the DNA is TGCGCCAGCAGCAGAACAGGGAACGCCTACGAGCAGTACTTC.

This clone was detected once. The chain has TRBV7-3 and TRBJ2-3; 7 bases are a match to TRBD2. Germline CDR1 reads SGHTA; CDR2 reads FQGTGA. V lost 1 base to trimming and J lost 3 bases; unmatched junction nucleotides: 4. The length of the CDR3 is 15 residues. The CDR3 DNA is TGTGCCAGCAGCTTAATCGGGGGGAGAACAGATACGCAGTATTTT. Its translation: CASSLIGGRTDTQYF.

CDR3 nucleotides: TGTGCCAGCAGCTTGCTTTGGACTAGACAAGAGACCCAGTACTTC. It translates to CASSLLWTRQETQYF. The V and J genes are TRBV5-8 and TRBJ2-5, with 7 bases aligning to TRBD2. CDR1 and CDR2 (germline): SGHTS, YDEGEE. Trimming at V came to 1 base and at J to 2 bases, leaving 5 bases not matched to a gene. The CDR3 has 15 residues.

The rearrangement links TRBV11-1 to TRBJ2-7, with D unresolved. This CDR3 contains 13 residues. Trimming took off 5 bases at V and 3 bases at J, with 11 bases between the two ends. Looked up from germline, CDR1 is SGHAT and CDR2 is FQDESV (reference sequence). This chain's CDR3 is CASSPHQIYEQYF. CDR3 in DNA: TGTGCCAGCAGCCCCCACCAGATCTACGAGCAGTACTTC.

This chain links TRBV21-1 with TRBJ1-6; the table's D call, TRBD1, was not checked against the DNA. TRBV21-1 is a recognized pseudogene. The CDR3 contains 15 residues. CDR3 nucleotides: TGTGCCAGCGGGGACCCCAGGGGACGATTTCTCCCCCTCCACTTT. Its translation: CASGDPRGRFLPLHF.

For the CDR3, the DNA is TGCGCCAGCAGCCATACCTCACAGGGGGCGCTGGGCACAGATACGCAGTATTTT. This codes for CASSHTSQGALGTDTQYF. The chain carries TRBV4-1 and TRBJ2-3; 9 bases align to TRBD1. V lost 3 bases and J lost 1; bases outside the gene matches: 11. Germline values: CDR1 MGHRA, CDR2 YSYEKL. The CDR3 consists of 18 residues.

The chain combines TRBV30 with TRBJ1-5; D is ambiguous. Germline V gene lookup returns CDR1 GTSNPN and CDR2 SVGIG (reference sequence). Trimming removed 0 bases at V and 5 bases at J, with 8 bases between. The CDR3 spans 13 residues. The CDR3 DNA follows: TGTGCCTGGAGTGTACGGGTGGATCAGCCCCAGCATTTT. Its protein product is CAWSVRVDQPQHF.

The genes are TRBV30 and TRBJ2-7; D may be TRBD1 (5 bases). V was clipped by 0 bases and J by 5 bases, with 11 bases between them. There are 13 residues in the CDR3. Germline CDR1 GTSNPN, CDR2 SVGIG (reference sequence). The CDR3 DNA reads TGTGCCTGGAGTGTACAGGTCCGGGACGAGCAGTACTTC. Translated, it gives CAWSVQVRDEQYF.

The chain uses TRBV7-9 and TRBJ2-3; 9 nucleotides agree with TRBD2. V trimming: 1 base; J trimming: 6 bases; junction bases outside the gene matches: 5. The germline CDR1 and CDR2 sequences are SEHNR and FQNEAQ (reference sequence). CDR3 size: 15 residues. CDR3 nucleotide sequence: TGTGCCAGCAGCTTAGGCAGCGGACTAGCGGATACGCAGTATTTT. The encoded protein is CASSLGSGLADTQYF.

V usage is TRBV10-3 and J usage is TRBJ1-2; 10 bases map to TRBD1. CDR1 and CDR2 (germline): ENHRY, SYGVKD. V lost 6 bases, J lost 8 bases, and 9 bases stayed unmatched. The CDR3 has 14 amino acids. Here the CDR3 reads CAIRHQTGGGGYTF. The CDR3 DNA sequence: TGTGCCATCAGGCACCAGACAGGGGGCGGAGGCTACACCTTC.